This T cell receptor (beta chain) was recovered during a study of cytomegalovirus exposure and HLA in healthy donors. Use of 60 Vbeta and 13 Jbeta primers characterized the PCR. Libraries were prepared by immunoSEQ multiplex PCR; TCRdb keeps only in-frame clonotypes and omits some of them. The sample has about 230,000 clones; roughly 79% are singletons. Looked up from germline, CDR1 is MNHEY and CDR2 is SMNVEV (reference sequence). The CDR3 is made up of 14 amino acids. Losses at the gene ends were 5 bases for V and 7 bases for J; bases not matched to a gene: 8. The sample comprised PBMCs. V gene TRBV27 combines with J gene TRBJ1-2; 9 nucleotides agree with TRBD1. The TCR sequence derives from a woman aged 40-49 years in good health and CMV-seronegative. Here the CDR3 DNA reads TGTGCCAGCAGTCCTTGGACAGGGGAGGTTGGCTACACCTTC. Translating gives CASSPWTGEVGYTF.